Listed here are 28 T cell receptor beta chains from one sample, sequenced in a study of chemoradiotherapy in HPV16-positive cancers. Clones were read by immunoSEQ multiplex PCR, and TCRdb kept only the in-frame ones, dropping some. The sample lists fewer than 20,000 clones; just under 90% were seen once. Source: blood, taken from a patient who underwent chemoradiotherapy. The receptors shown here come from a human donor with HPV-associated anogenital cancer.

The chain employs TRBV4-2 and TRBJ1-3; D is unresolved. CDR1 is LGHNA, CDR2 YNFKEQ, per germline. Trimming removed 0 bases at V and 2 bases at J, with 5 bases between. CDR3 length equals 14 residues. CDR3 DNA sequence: TGTGCCAGCAGCCAAGATCGAGCTGGAAACACCATATATTTT. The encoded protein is CASSQDRAGNTIYF.

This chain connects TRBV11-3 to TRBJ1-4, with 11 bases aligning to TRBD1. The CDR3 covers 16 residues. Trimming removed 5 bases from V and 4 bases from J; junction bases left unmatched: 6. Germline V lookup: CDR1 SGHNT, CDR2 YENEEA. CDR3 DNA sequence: TGTGCCAGCAGCGTGGACAGGGGGCCTCTTAATGAAAAACTGTTTTTT. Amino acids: CASSVDRGPLNEKLFF.

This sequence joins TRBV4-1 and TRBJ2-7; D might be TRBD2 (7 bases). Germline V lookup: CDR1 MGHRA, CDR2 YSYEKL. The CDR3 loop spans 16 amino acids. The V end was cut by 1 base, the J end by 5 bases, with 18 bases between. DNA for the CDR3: TGCGCCAGCAGCCAAGGAAGGGGGGAGGGCCGCCACGAGCAGTACTTC. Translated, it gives CASSQGRGEGRHEQYF.

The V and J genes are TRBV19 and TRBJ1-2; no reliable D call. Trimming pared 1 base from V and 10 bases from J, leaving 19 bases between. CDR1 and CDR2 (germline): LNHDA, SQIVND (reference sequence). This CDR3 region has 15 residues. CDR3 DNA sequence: TGTGCCAGTAGTATAGCTCGGAGTCAGGCTCTCGACTACACCTTC. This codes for CASSIARSQALDYTF.

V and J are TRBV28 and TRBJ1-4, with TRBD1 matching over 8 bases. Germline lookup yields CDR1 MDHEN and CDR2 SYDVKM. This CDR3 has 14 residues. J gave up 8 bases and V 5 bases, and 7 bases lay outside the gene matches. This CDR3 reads CASSPGQEDEKLFF. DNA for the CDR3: TGTGCCAGCAGTCCGGGACAGGAAGACGAAAAACTGTTTTTT.

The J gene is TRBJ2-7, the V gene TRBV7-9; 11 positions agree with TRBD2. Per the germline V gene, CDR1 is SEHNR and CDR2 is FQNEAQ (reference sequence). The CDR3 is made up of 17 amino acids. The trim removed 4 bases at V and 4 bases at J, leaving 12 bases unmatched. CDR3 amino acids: CASSSSPPGTSGYEQYF. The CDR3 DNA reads TGTGCCAGCAGCTCCTCGCCCCCCGGGACTAGCGGTTACGAGCAGTACTTC.

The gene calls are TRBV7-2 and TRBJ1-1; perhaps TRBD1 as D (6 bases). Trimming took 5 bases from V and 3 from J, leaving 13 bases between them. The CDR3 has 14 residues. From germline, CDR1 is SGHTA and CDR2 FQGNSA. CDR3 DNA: TGTGCCAGCAGCACCCAGGGGTGGGACACTGAAGCTTTCTTT. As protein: CASSTQGWDTEAFF.

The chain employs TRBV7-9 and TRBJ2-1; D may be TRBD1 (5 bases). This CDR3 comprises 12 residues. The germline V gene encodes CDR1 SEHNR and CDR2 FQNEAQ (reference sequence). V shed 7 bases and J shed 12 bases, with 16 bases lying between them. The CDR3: CASTVDSTGQFF. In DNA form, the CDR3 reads TGTGCCAGCACCGTAGACAGTACAGGGCAGTTCTTC. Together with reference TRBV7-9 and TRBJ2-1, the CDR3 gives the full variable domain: DTGVSQNPRHKITKRGQNVTFRCDPISEHNRLYWYRQTLGQGPEFLTYFQNEAQLEKSRLLSDRFSAERPKGSFSTLEIQRTEQGDSAMYLCASTVDSTGQFFGPGTRLTVL.

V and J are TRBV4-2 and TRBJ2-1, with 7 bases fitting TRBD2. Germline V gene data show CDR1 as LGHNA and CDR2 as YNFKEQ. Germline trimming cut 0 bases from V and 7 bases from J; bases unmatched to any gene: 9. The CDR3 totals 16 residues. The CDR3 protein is CASSQDKREGLNEQFF. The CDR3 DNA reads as TGTGCCAGCAGCCAAGATAAGAGGGAGGGGTTGAATGAGCAGTTCTTC.

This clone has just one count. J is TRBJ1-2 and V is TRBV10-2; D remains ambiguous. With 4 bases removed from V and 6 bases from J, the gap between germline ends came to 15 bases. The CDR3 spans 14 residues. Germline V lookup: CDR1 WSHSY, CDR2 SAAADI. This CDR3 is CASSGDTSYDGYTF. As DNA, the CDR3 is TGCGCCAGCAGTGGCGACACCTCCTATGATGGCTACACCTTC.

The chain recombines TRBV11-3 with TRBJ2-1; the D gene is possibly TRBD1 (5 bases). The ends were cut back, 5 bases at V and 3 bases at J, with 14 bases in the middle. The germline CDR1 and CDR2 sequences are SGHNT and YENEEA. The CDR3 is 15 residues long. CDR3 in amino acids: CASSPIGALYNEQFF. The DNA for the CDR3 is TGTGCCAGCAGCCCGATTGGGGCCCTCTACAATGAGCAGTTCTTC. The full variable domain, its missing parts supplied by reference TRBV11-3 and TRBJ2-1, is EAGVVQSPRYKIIEKKQPVAFWCNPISGHNTLYWYLQNLGQGPELLIRYENEEAVDDSQLPKDRFSAERLKGVDSTLKIQPAELGDSAVYLCASSPIGALYNEQFFGPGTRLTVL.

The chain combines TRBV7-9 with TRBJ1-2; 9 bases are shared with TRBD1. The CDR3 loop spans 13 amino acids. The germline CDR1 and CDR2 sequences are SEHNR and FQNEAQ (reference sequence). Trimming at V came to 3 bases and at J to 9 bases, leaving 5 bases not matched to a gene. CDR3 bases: TGTGCCAGCAGCTTTAGGGGGACAGGGCGCTACACCTTC. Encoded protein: CASSFRGTGRYTF.

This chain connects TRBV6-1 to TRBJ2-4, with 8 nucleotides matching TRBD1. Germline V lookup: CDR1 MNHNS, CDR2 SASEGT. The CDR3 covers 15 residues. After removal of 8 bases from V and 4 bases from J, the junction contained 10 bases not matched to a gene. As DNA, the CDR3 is TGTGCCAGCTCCCGCGGGACAGGAGATAAAAACATTCAGTACTTC. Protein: CASSRGTGDKNIQYF.

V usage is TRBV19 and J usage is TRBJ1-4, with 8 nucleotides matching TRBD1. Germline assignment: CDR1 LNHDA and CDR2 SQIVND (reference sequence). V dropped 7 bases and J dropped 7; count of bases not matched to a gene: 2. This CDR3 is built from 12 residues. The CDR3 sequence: CASNDRGEKLFF. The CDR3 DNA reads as TGTGCCAGTAACGACAGGGGTGAAAAACTGTTTTTT.

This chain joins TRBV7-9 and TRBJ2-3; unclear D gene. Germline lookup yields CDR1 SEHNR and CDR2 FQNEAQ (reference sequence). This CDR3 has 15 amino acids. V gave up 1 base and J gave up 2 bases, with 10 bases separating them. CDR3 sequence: CASSLGLSYTDTQYF. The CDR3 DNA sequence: TGTGCCAGCAGCTTAGGGTTGTCTTACACAGATACGCAGTATTTT.

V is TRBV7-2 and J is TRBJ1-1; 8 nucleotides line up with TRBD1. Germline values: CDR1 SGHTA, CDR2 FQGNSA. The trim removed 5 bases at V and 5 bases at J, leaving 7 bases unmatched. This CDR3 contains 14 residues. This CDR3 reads CASSLTTGETEAFF. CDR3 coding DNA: TGTGCCAGCAGCCTTACGACAGGGGAAACTGAAGCTTTCTTT. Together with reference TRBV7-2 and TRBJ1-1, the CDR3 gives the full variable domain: GAGVSQSPSNKVTEKGKDVELRCDPISGHTALYWYRQSLGQGLEFLIYFQGNSAPDKSGLPSDRFSAERTGGSVSTLTIQRTQQEDSAVYLCASSLTTGETEAFFGQGTRLTVV.

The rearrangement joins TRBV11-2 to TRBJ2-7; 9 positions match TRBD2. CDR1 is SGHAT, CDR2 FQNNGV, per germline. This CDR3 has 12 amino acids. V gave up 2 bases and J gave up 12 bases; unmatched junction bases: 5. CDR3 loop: CASSLTGLAAYF. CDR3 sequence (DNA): TGTGCCAGCAGCTTAACGGGACTAGCAGCGTACTTC. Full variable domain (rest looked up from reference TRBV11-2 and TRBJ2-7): EAGVAQSPRYKIIEKRQSVAFWCNPISGHATLYWYQQILGQGPKLLIQFQNNGVVDDSQLPKDRFSAERLKGVDSTLKIQPAKLEDSAVYLCASSLTGLAAYFGPGTRLTVT.

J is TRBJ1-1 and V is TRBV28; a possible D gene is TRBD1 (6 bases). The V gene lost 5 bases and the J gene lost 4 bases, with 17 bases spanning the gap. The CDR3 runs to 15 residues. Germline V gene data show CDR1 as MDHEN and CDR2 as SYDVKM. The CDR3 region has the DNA TGTGCCAGCAGTGTACAATTTCAGGGGAGCACTGAAGCTTTCTTT. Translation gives CASSVQFQGSTEAFF.

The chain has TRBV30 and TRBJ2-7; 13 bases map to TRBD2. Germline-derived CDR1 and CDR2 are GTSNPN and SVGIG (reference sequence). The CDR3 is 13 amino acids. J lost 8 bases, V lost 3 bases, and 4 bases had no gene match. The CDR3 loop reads CAWRGLAGAQQYF. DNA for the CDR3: TGTGCCTGGAGAGGACTAGCGGGGGCTCAGCAGTACTTC.

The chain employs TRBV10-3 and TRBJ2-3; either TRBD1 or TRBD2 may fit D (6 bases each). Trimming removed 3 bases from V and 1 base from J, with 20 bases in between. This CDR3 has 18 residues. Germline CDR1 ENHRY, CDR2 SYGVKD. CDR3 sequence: CAISDSKGGVSGTDTQYF. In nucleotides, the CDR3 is TGTGCCATCAGTGATTCAAAGGGGGGTGTTTCTGGCACAGATACGCAGTATTTT.

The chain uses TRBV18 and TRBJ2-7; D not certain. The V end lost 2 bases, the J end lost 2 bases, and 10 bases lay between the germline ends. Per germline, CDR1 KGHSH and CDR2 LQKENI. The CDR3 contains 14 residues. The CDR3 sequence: CASSPGRSPYEQYF. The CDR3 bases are TGTGCCAGCTCACCAGGAAGGTCACCCTACGAGCAGTACTTC.

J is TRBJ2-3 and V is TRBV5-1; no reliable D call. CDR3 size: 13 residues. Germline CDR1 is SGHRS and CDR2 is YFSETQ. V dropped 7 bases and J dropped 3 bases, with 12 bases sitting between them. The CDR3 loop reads CASQKDLTDTQYF. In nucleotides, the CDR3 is TGCGCCAGCCAAAAAGACCTAACAGATACGCAGTATTTT.

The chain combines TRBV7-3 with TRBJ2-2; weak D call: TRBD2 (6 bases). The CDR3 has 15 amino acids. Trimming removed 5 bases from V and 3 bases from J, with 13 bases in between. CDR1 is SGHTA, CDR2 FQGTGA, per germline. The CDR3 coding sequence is TGTGCCAGCAGCCCCGGGGTAGCGGACACCGGGGAGCTGTTTTTT. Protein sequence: CASSPGVADTGELFF.

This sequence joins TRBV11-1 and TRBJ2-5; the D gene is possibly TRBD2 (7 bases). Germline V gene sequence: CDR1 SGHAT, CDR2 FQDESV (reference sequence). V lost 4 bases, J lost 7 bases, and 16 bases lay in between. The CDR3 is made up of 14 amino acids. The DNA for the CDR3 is TGTGCCAGCAGCTCCGGGGGGCTGTCTGGGACCCAGTACTTC. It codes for CASSSGGLSGTQYF.

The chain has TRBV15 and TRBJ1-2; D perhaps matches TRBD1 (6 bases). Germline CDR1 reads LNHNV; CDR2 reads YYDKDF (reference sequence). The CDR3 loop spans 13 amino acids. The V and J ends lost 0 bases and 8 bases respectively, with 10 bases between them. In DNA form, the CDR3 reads TGTGCCACCAGCAGAGAAGAGGGGGACGGCTACACCTTC. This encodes CATSREEGDGYTF.

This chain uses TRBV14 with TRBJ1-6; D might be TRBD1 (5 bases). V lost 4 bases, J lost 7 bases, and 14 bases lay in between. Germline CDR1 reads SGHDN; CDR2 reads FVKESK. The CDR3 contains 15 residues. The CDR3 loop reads CASSPERTRNSPLHF. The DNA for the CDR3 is TGTGCCAGCAGCCCGGAGCGGACACGAAATTCACCCCTCCACTTT.

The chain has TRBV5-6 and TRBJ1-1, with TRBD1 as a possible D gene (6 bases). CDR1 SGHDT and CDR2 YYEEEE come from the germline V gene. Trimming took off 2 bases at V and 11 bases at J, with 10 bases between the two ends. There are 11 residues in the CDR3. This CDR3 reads CASSFHRVAFF. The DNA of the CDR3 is TGTGCCAGCAGCTTCCACAGGGTGGCTTTCTTT. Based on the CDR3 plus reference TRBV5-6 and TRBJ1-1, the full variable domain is DAGVTQSPTHLIKTRGQQVTLRCSPKSGHDTVSWYQQALGQGPQFIFQYYEEEERQRGNFPDRFSGHQFPNYSSELNVNALLLGDSALYLCASSFHRVAFFGQGTRLTVV.

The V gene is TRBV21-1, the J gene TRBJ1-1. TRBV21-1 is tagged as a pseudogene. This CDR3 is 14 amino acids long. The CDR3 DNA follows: TGTGCCAGCAGTCGAGGGGGGAGGGACACTGAAGCTTTCTTT. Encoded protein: CASSRGGRDTEAFF.